This TCR beta chain came from a study of patients and donors after allogeneic stem cell transplantation. The V gene end was trimmed by 4 bases and the J gene end by 12 bases; junction bases not matched to a gene: 8. The CDR3 totals 15 residues. Looked up from germline, CDR1 is MNHEY and CDR2 is SMNVEV (reference sequence). TCRdb ran MiXCR on the RT-PCR reads and lists one entry per CDR3 protein. The repertoire holds roughly 180,000 distinct CDR3 sequences, with around 41% as singletons. The chain recombines TRBV27 with TRBJ2-1; 14 bases align to TRBD2. The clonotype was recovered from a human donor who was either an allogeneic HSCT recipient or a stem cell or donor lymphocyte infusion donor (not recorded which). It is not recorded whose cells these are; they may come from a transplant donor. The source material was blood, either unsorted or a sorted T cell fraction (not recorded which). The CDR3 here is CASSSPGTSGSGQFF. The CDR3, as DNA: TGTGCCAGCAGTTCCCCCGGGACTAGCGGGAGCGGGCAGTTCTTC.